This TCR beta chain was observed in a study of response to subunit inactivated influenza vaccine. This clonotype is deemed medium-sized (0.01 to 0.1%). Antigen unknown. Study-wide points: There was a suggestion from the authors that each seasonal influenza vaccination recruits few new T cells.

The CDR3 has 15 residues. In germline, CDR1 is SGHTA, CDR2 FQGNSA. V lost 3 bases and J lost 7; bases outside the gene matches: 11. TCRdb redid the calling of the RT-PCR reads with MiXCR, one entry per CDR3 protein. The table lists over 400,000 distinct CDR3 sequences, roughly 13% of them singletons. The rearrangement joins TRBV7-2 to TRBJ2-7; 8 positions agree with TRBD1. The source material was PBMCs from blood, sampled more than 35 days after vaccination. The source of this sequence is a man between 50 and 59 years old who received an inactivated influenza vaccine. CDR3 amino acids: CASSFGSGQAKEQYF. The CDR3 region has the DNA TGTGCCAGCAGCTTTGGTTCGGGACAGGCGAAAGAGCAGTACTTC.